This T cell receptor beta chain emerged from a study of T-cell reconstitution after alpha-beta-depleted transplantation in children. Preparing the TCRbeta library involved the use of unique molecular identifiers. TCRdb reanalysed the PCR reads using MiXCR and keeps one entry per CDR3 protein. The repertoire includes more than 450,000 distinct CDR3 sequences, about 18% of them detected once, and 3% to 3.5% sits in the top ten. Looked up from germline, CDR1 is SGHKS and CDR2 is YYEKEE (reference sequence). V gave up 0 bases and J gave up 5 bases, with 14 bases separating them. This CDR3 has 15 residues.

Material: PBMCs from the stem cell graft donor, obtained from the stem cell graft. The receptor was isolated from a human donor who donated a stem cell graft to a child with acute lymphoblastic leukemia. The rearrangement joins TRBV5-5 to TRBJ2-5, with D unclear. The CDR3 spells CASSLVTKGMETQYF. DNA for the CDR3: TGTGCCAGCAGCTTGGTTACTAAAGGGATGGAGACCCAGTACTTC.